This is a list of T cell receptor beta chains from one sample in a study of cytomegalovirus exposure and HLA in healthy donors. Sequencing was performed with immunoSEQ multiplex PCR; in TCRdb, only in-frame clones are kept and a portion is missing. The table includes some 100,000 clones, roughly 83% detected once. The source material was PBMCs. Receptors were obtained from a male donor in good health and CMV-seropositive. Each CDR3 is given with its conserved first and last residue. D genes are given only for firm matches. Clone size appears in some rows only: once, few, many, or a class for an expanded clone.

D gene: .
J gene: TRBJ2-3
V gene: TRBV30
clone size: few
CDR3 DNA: TGTGCCTGGGCGAAGCGCGAGGGAGATACGCAGTATTTT
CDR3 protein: CAWAKREGDTQYF

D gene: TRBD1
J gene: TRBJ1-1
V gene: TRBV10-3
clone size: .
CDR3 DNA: TGTGCCATCAGTGACATGACAGGGGGAAACACTGAAGCTTTCTTT
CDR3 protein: CAISDMTGGNTEAFF

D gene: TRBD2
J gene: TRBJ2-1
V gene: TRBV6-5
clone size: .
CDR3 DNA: TGTGCCAGCAGCTCCGCCGGGGGGGGGTCTAATGAGCAGTTCTTC
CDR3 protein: CASSSAGGGSNEQFF

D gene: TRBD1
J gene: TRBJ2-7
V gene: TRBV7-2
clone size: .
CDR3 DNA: TGTGCCAGCAGCTTAGCTGACAGGGGTGGGGAGCAGTACTTC
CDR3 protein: CASSLADRGGEQYF

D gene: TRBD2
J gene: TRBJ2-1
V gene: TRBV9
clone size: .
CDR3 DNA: TGTGCCAGCAGCGTGGGGAGGACTAGCGGCCTATACAATGAGCAGTTCTTC
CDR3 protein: CASSVGRTSGLYNEQFF

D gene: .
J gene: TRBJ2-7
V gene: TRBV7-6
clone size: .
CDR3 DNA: TGTGCCAGCAGCTTAGAGGCAGGGACTTACGAGCAGTACTTC
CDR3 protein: CASSLEAGTYEQYF

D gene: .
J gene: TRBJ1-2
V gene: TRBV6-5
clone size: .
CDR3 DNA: TGTGCCAGCACACAGGGCAGGGGTTACGGCTACACCTTC
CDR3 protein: CASTQGRGYGYTF

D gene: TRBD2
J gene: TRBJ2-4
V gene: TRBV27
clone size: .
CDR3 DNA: TGTGCCAGCAGTGTGACTAGCGGGCCCAAAAACATTCAGTACTTC
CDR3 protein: CASSVTSGPKNIQYF

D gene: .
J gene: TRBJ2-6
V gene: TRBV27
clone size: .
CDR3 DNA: TGTGCCAGCAGTTTTAGCTCTGGGGCCAACGTCCTGACTTTC
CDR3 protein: CASSFSSGANVLTF

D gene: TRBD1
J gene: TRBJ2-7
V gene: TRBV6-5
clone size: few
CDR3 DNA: TGTGCCAGCAAAAGGAGGGACAGGCTCTACGAGCAGTACTTC
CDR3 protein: CASKRRDRLYEQYF

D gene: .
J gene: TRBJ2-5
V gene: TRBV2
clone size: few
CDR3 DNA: TGTGCCAGCAGCGGGACACCACCAGAGACCCAGTACTTC
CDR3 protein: CASSGTPPETQYF

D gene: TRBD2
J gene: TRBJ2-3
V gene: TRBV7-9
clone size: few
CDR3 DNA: TGTGCCAGCAGCTCGACTAGCGGGGGGGCCTGGGATACGCAGTATTTT
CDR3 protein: CASSSTSGGAWDTQYF

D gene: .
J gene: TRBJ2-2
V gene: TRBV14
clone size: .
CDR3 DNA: TGTGCCAGCAGCCAAGATCCTAGTGGCACCGGGGAGCTGTTTTTT
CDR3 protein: CASSQDPSGTGELFF

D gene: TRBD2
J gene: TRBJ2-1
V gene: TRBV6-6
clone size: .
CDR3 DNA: TGTGCCAGCAGTTACTCAGGACTAGCGGGGATAGATGAGCAGTTCTTC
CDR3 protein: CASSYSGLAGIDEQFF

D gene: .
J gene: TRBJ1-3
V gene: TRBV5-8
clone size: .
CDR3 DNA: TGTGCCAGCAGCTTAGTCCGGGGCTCTGGAAACACCATATATTTT
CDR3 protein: CASSLVRGSGNTIYF

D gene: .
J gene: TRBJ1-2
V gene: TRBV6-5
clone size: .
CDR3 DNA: TGTGCCAGCAGGGCCGGGAACACTAGGGGCTACACCTTC
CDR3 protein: CASRAGNTRGYTF

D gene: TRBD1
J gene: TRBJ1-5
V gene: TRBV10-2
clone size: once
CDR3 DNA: TGCGCCAGCAGGACAGGGGGTTCGGTTCAGCCCCAGCATTTT
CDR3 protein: CASRTGGSVQPQHF

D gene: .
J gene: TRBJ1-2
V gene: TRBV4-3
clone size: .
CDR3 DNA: TGCGCCAGCAGCCAAGATCCAGGGTTGGGCTACACCTTC
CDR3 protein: CASSQDPGLGYTF

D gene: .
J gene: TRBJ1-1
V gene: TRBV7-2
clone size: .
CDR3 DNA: TGTGCCAGCAGCCCCGGGGGGGCGGGGAACACTGAAGCTTTCTTT
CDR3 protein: CASSPGGAGNTEAFF

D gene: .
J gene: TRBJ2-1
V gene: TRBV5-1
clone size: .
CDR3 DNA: TGCGCCAGCCAAGGGACTCCTAACTCCTACAATGAGCAGTTCTTC
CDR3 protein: CASQGTPNSYNEQFF

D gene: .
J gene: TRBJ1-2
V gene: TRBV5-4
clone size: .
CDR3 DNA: TGTGCCAGCAGCTTAGACAGGAACTATGGCTACACCTTC
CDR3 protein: CASSLDRNYGYTF

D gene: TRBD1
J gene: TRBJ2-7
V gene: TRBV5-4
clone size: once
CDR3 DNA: TGTGCCAGCAGCTTGGAGGGGACAGTCTACGAGCAGTACTTC
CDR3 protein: CASSLEGTVYEQYF

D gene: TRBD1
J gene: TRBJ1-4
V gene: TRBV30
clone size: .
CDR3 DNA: TGTGCCTGGAGTGTACTAAGGACACAGGGGAGGCCTGCAACTAATGAAAAACTGTTTTTT
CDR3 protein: CAWSVLRTQGRPATNEKLFF

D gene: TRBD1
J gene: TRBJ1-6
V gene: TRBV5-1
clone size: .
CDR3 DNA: TGCGCCAGCAGCTTGGGCACCGGGACAGGCTCACCCCTCCACTTT
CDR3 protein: CASSLGTGTGSPLHF

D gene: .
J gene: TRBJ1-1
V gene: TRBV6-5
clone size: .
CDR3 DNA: TGTGCCAGCAGTTACAAGAGGGCGGTGAACACTGAAGCTTTCTTT
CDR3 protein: CASSYKRAVNTEAFF

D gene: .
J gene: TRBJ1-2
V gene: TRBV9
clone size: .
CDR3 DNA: TGTGCCAGCAGCTACGTAGGGTCAGGGGCTGGGCATAACTATGGCTACACCTTC
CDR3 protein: CASSYVGSGAGHNYGYTF

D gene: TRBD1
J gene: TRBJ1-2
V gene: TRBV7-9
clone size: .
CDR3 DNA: TGTGCCAGCAGCTTACGACAGGGGGATGGCTACACCTTC
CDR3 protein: CASSLRQGDGYTF

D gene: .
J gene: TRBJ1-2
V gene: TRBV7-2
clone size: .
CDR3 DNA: TGTGCCAGCAGCTTAGGAGACAGGCTCTATGGCTACACCTTC
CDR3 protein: CASSLGDRLYGYTF

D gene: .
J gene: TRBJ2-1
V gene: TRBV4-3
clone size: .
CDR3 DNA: TGCGCCAGCAGCCCCAAAGCGGGTTACAATGAGCAGTTCTTC
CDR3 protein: CASSPKAGYNEQFF

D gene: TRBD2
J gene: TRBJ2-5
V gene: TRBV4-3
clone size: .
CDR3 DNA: TGCGCCAGCAGCCGAACAACTAGCGGGGGGGATATTCGAGAGACCCAGTACTTC
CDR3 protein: CASSRTTSGGDIRETQYF

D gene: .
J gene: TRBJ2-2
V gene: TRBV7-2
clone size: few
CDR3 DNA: TGTGCCAGCAGCCCTCGAGCCGCCGGGGAGCTGTTTTTT
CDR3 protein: CASSPRAAGELFF

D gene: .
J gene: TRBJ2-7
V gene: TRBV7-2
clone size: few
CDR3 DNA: TGTGCCAGCAGCCCCCGACTAACATACGAGCAGTACTTC
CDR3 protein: CASSPRLTYEQYF

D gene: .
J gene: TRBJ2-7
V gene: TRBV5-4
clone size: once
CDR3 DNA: TGTGCCAGCAGCTTCGGACAGACCTACGAGCAGTACTTC
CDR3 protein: CASSFGQTYEQYF

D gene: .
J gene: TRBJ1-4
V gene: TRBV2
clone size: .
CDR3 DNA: TGTGCCAGCAGGCCAGGGACTCTAAAGGAAAAACTGTTTTTT
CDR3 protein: CASRPGTLKEKLFF

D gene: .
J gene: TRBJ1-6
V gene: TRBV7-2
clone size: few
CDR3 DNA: TGTGCCAGCAGCTTAGGTTTCAGGGCTCGGCCACCCCTCCACTTT
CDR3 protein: CASSLGFRARPPLHF

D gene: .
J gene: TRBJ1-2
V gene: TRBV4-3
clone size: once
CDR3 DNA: TGCGCCAGCAGCCAAGAAAGCGGGAATGGCTACACCTTC
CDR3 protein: CASSQESGNGYTF

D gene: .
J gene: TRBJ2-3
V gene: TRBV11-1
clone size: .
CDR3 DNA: TGTGCCAGCAGCCAACTAGAGACAGATACGCAGTATTTT
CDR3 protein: CASSQLETDTQYF

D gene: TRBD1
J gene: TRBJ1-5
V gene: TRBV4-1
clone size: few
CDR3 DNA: TGCGCCAGCAGCCAAGGACAGGGGGCAAGGGGCAATCAGCCCCAGCATTTT
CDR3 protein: CASSQGQGARGNQPQHF

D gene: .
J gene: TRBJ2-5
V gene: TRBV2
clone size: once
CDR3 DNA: TGTGCCAGCAGTGAAGTGGGGCAGGGGGAGACCCAGTACTTC
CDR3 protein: CASSEVGQGETQYF

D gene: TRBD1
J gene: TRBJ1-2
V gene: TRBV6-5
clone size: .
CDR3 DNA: TGTGCCAGCAGTGCGGACAGGGGCGACTATGGCTACACCTTC
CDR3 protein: CASSADRGDYGYTF

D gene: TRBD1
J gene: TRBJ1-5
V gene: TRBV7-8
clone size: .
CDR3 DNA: TGTGCCAGCAGCGCTGGGACAGGGCGCAATCAGCCCCAGCATTTT
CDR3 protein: CASSAGTGRNQPQHF

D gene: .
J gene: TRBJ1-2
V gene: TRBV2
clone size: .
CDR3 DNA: TGTGCCAGCAGTGAAGGAGGGACAAACTATGGCTACACCTTC
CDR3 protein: CASSEGGTNYGYTF

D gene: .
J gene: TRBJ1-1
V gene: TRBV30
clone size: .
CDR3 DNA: TGTGCCTGGAGTCCAGGACACTCTCCGAACACTGAAGCTTTCTTT
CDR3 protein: CAWSPGHSPNTEAFF

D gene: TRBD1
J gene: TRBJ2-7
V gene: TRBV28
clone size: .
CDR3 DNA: TGTGCCAGCCAACGACAGGGGTCTTCCTACGAGCAGTACTTC
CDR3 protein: CASQRQGSSYEQYF

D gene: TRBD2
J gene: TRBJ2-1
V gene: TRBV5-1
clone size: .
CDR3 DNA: TGCGCCAGTAATGGACTAGCGGGGGCTCAAGAGCAGTTCTTC
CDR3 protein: CASNGLAGAQEQFF

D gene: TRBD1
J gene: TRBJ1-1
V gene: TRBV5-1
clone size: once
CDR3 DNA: TGCGCCAGCAGCTTGACAGGGGAGATGAACACTGAAGCTTTCTTT
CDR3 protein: CASSLTGEMNTEAFF

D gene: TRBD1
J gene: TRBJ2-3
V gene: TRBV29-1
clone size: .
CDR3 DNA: TGCAGCGTGGACAGGGTTCCCACAGATACGCAGTATTTT
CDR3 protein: CSVDRVPTDTQYF

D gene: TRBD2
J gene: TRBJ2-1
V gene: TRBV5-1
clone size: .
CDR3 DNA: TGCGCCAGCAGCCTGCGGACTAGCGGGGGGAGGAATGAGCAGTTCTTC
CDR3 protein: CASSLRTSGGRNEQFF

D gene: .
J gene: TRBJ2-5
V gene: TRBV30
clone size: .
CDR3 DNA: TGTGCCTGGAGTGTACCGGGGGGCGCAGAGACCCAGTACTTC
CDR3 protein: CAWSVPGGAETQYF

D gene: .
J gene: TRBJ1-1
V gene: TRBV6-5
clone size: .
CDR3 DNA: TGTGCCAGCAGTTATACGAGAGATACTGAAGCTTTCTTT
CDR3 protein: CASSYTRDTEAFF

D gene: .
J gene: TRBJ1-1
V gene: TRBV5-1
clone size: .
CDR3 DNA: TGCGCCAGTAGTGGGGTAGGGGGCACTGAAGCTTTCTTT
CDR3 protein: CASSGVGGTEAFF

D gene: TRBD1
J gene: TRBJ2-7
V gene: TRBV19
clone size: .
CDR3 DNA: TGTGCCAGTAGTAGAGTCACTACTCCCGGGACAGATGAGCAGTACTTC
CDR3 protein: CASSRVTTPGTDEQYF

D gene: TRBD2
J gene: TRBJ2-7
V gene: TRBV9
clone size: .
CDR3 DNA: TGTGCCAGCAGCGTAGCTGGGGGAAGCGGGGGGGCTCACGAGCAGTACTTC
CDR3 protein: CASSVAGGSGGAHEQYF

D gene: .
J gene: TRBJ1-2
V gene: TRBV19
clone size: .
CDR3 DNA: TGTGCCAGTAGTATAGGGCTCACTAACTATGGCTACACCTTC
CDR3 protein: CASSIGLTNYGYTF

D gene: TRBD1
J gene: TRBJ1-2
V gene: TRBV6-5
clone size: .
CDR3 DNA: TGTGCCAGCAGTCCAGGGACAGCCTCTTCCTATGGCTACACCTTC
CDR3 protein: CASSPGTASSYGYTF

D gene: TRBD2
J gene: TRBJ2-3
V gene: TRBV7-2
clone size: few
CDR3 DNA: TGTGTCAGCAGCTTAATCCCAAGCGGGGGGGCCGGAGATACGCAGTATTTT
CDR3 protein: CVSSLIPSGGAGDTQYF

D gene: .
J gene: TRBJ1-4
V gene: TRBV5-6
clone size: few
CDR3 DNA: TGTGCCAGCGGGAGAGAAAAACTGTTTTTT
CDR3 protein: CASGREKLFF

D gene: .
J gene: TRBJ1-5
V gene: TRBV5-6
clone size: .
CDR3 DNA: TGTGCCAGCAGCTTGCGGACACTACGTAATCAGCCCCAGCATTTT
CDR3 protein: CASSLRTLRNQPQHF

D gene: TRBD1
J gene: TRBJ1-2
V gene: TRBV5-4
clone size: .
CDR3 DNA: TGTGCCAGCAGCCTTAGGTGGGCTGACAGGGTGCGCGGCTACACCTTC
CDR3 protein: CASSLRWADRVRGYTF

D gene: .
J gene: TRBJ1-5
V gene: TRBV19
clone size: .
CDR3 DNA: TGTGCCACCCAGAGGGGGGGCGCAGGTCAGCCCCAGCATTTT
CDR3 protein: CATQRGGAGQPQHF